These 8 T cell receptor beta chains share one sample of origin, sequenced in a study of naive and memory T cell subsets. The beta constant-region primer was an equimolar mix of two oligonucleotides covering TRBC1 and TRBC2. One entry per CDR3 protein, called by TCRdb with MiXCR from the UMI-ligation and nested PCR reads. Of 25,000 to 30,000 distinct CDR3 sequences listed, around 10% were seen once; the top ten hold roughly a sixth. The sequencing sample was made of effector memory CD4+ T cells from blood. The subset here: effector memory, CD45RA- CD27-. Source of these receptors: a human donor in good health.

The chain combines TRBV12-3 or TRBV12-4 with TRBJ1-1; the match to TRBD1 covers 9 bases. The junction had 5 bases not matched to a gene; V was cut back by 6 bases and J by 3 bases. The CDR3 is 14 residues long. CDR3 residues: CASRLRQGDTEAFF. CDR3 in DNA: TGTGCCAGCAGGCTGAGACAGGGGGACACTGAAGCTTTCTTT.

This clonotype was seen a few times. This sequence joins TRBV2 and TRBJ2-3; D perhaps matches TRBD2 (6 bases). From germline, CDR1 is SNHLY and CDR2 FYNNEI. The CDR3 has 15 amino acids. V was shortened by 3 bases and J by 5 bases, with 15 bases between the two germline ends. The DNA for the CDR3 is TGTGCCAGCAGTGAGGAGGCGGGACCGATAGATACGCAGTATTTT. Residues: CASSEEAGPIDTQYF.

The chain joins TRBV11-2 to TRBJ2-1; 11 nucleotides align to TRBD2. The CDR3 spans 16 residues. V lost 5 bases, J lost 7 bases, and 10 bases stayed unmatched. The V gene's germline CDR1 is SGHAT and CDR2 FQNNGV. The CDR3 region is CASSRQLAGALNEQFF. As DNA, the CDR3 is TGTGCCAGCAGCCGCCAACTAGCGGGAGCTCTGAATGAGCAGTTCTTC.

In regard to this clonotype: Being one base from a much bigger clone, this may be a read error. The DNA is omitted, as the CDR3 cannot be located on it reliably, and the CDR3 follows TCRdb's listing. The V and J genes are TRBV9 and TRBJ2-7; the table's TRBD2 call for D was not verified on the DNA. Germline CDR1 is SGDLS and CDR2 is YYNGEE. A total of 15 residues make up the CDR3, ends included. The CDR3 region is CASSVGSGSLYEQHF.

The sample holds one count of this clonotype. V gene TRBV2 combines with J gene TRBJ2-2; 8 nucleotides match TRBD2. The length of the CDR3 is 15 residues. The V segment lost 2 bases and the J segment 5 bases; nucleotides outside the gene matches: 4. Per the germline V gene, CDR1 is SNHLY and CDR2 is FYNNEI. The CDR3 DNA is TGTGCCAGCAGTGAACAAAGCGGGGGAACCGGGGAGCTGTTTTTT. Its translation is CASSEQSGGTGELFF.

The chain carries TRBV7-2 and TRBJ2-1; TRBD2 matches 10 bases. The CDR3 covers 15 residues. The germline gives CDR1 SGHTA, CDR2 FQGNSA. The V gene end was trimmed by 5 bases and the J gene end by 2 bases; junction bases not matched to a gene: 3. The CDR3 nucleotides are TGTGCCAGCAGCCGGACTAGCGGAGCCTACAATGAGCAGTTCTTC. This translates into CASSRTSGAYNEQFF.

The V and J genes are TRBV7-8 and TRBJ2-3; TRBD1 or TRBD2 may be the D gene (7 bases each). Germline CDR1 is SGHVS and CDR2 is FQNEAQ. Trimming shortened V by 5 bases and J by 1 base, and 25 bases separated the two germline ends. The CDR3 sequence is 19 residues long. The CDR3 nucleotides read TGTGCCAGCAGCACCAGCGTAATTTCAGGGGGGAGGGGCACAGATACGCAGTATTTT. Amino acid sequence: CASSTSVISGGRGTDTQYF.

This clonotype appeared a few times. The chain uses TRBV18 and TRBJ1-1; possibly TRBD1 for D (6 bases). The CDR3 sequence is 16 residues long. The germline gives CDR1 KGHSH, CDR2 LQKENI. V lost 4 bases and J lost 3, with 18 bases in between. CDR3 sequence: CASSLLQGQPDTEAFF. CDR3 sequence (DNA): TGTGCCAGCTCACTTCTCCAGGGGCAGCCTGACACTGAAGCTTTCTTT.